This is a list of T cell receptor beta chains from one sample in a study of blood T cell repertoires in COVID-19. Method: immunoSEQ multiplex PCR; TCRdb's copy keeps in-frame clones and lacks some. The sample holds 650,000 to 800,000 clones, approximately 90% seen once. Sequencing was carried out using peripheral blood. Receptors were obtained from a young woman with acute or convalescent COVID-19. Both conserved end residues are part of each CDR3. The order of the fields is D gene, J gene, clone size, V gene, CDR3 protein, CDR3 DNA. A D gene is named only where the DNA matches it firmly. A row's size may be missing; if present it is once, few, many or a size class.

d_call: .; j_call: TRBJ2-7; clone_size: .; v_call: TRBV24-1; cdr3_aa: CATSDLYEEQYF; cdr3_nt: TGTGCCACCAGTGATTTGTATGAGGAGCAGTACTTC
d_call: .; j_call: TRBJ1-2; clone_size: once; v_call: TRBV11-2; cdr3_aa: CASSSLLQGDYGYTF; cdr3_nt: TGTGCCAGCAGCTCCTTATTGCAGGGTGACTATGGCTACACCTTC
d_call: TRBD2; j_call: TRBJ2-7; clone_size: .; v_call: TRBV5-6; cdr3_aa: CASSLVRDYSYEQYF; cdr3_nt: TGTGCCAGCAGCTTAGTCCGGGACTACTCCTACGAGCAGTACTTC
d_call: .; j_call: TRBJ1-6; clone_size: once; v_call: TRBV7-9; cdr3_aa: CASSFGEGRGSPLHF; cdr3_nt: TGTGCCAGCAGCTTCGGCGAGGGCCGTGGTTCACCCCTCCACTTT
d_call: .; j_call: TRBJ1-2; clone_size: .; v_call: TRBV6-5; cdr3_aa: CASSYLSGNGYTF; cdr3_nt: TGTGCCAGCAGTTACTTGTCAGGGAATGGCTACACCTTC
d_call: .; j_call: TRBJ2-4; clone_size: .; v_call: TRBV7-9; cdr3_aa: CASSFGRDPKNIQYF; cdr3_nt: TGTGCCAGCAGCTTCGGCAGGGATCCCAAAAACATTCAGTACTTC
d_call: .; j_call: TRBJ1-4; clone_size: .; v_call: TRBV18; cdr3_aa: CASSSKNEKLFF; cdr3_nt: TGTGCCAGCTCATCAAAAAATGAAAAACTGTTTTTT
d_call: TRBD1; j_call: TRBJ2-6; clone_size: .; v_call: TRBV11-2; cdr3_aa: CASVQGAMSGANVLTF; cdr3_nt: TGTGCCAGCGTTCAGGGGGCAATGTCTGGGGCCAACGTCCTGACTTTC
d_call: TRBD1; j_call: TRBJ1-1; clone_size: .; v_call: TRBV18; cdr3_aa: CASSRPTGGYTEAFF; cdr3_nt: TGTGCCAGCTCACGACCCACAGGGGGCTATACTGAAGCTTTCTTT
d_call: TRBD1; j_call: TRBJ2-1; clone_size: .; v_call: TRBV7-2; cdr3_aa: CASSWQQGGYNEQFF; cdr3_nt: TGTGCCAGCAGCTGGCAACAGGGGGGTTACAATGAGCAGTTCTTC
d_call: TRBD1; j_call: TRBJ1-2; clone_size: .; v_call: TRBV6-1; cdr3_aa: CASSEAGTGGLFLTF; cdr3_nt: TGTGCCAGCAGTGAAGCTGGGACAGGGGGCCTCTTTCTCACCTTC
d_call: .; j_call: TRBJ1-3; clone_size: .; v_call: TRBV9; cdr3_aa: CASSVGGTGNTIYF; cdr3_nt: TGTGCCAGCAGCGTCGGGGGGACAGGAAACACCATATATTTT
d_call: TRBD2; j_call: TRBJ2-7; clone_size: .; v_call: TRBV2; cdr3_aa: CAIGGLAVIYEQYF; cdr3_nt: TGTGCCATCGGCGGACTAGCGGTGATCTACGAGCAGTACTTC
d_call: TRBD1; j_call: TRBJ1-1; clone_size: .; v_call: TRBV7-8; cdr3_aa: CASSSYRGGTEAFF; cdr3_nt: TGTGCCAGCAGCTCGTACAGGGGTGGGACTGAAGCTTTCTTT
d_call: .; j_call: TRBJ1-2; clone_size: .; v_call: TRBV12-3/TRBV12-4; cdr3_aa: CASSLRRVGGYTF; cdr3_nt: TGTGCCAGCAGCCTACGACGGGTTGGTGGCTACACCTTC